Listed below are T cell receptor beta chains from one sample, sequenced in a study of T cell responses to AZD1222 COVID-19 vaccine. Here immunoSEQ multiplex PCR was the method, and the copy in TCRdb shows in-frame clones only, minus some. The sample contains approximately 130,000 clones, 88% of which appear only once. The sequences come from peripheral blood, collected 28 days after the second AZD1222 dose. These TCRs come from an adult who received the AZD1222 COVID-19 vaccine. Each CDR3 is given with its conserved first and last residue. D genes are given only for firm matches. The size entry is marked missing in some rows and otherwise reads once, few, many or a size class.

cdr3_aa,cdr3_nt,d_call,clone_size,j_call,v_call
CASSAGRGTTNEKLFF,TGCGCCAGCAGCGCCGGGAGGGGGACAACTAATGAAAAACTGTTTTTT,.,.,TRBJ1-4,TRBV5-1
CASSIWTGGRNYNEQFF,TGTGCCAGTAGTATCTGGACAGGGGGCCGAAACTACAATGAGCAGTTCTTC,TRBD1,.,TRBJ2-1,TRBV19
CASSHRGLNTEAFF,TGTGCCAGCAGCCACAGGGGCCTGAACACTGAAGCTTTCTTT,TRBD1,.,TRBJ1-1,TRBV7-9
CASSPGQGALETQYF,TGTGCCAGTAGTCCGGGACAGGGGGCGTTAGAGACCCAGTACTTC,TRBD1,.,TRBJ2-5,TRBV19
CASRDRGGEKLFF,TGTGCCAGTAGGGACAGGGGAGGAGAAAAACTGTTTTTT,TRBD1,.,TRBJ1-4,TRBV19
CASSLPGGYGYTF,TGTGCCAGTAGTCTGCCAGGGGGCTATGGCTACACCTTC,TRBD1,.,TRBJ1-2,TRBV19
CASSFPATNEKLFF,TGTGCCAGCAGTTTCCCGGCAACTAATGAAAAACTGTTTTTT,.,.,TRBJ1-4,TRBV28
CASSQGRTQPQHF,TGTGCCAGCAGCCAGGGACGAACGCAGCCCCAGCATTTT,.,few,TRBJ1-5,TRBV5-6
CASSIGRQGKPQHF,TGTGCCAGTAGTATAGGACGTCAAGGGAAGCCCCAGCATTTT,.,.,TRBJ1-5,TRBV19
CASPWDSHVHEQYF,TGCGCCAGCCCCTGGGACAGTCATGTCCACGAGCAGTACTTC,TRBD1,.,TRBJ2-7,TRBV23-1
CASSESSGGDATQYF,TGTGCCAGCAGTGAATCTAGCGGGGGGGACGCGACCCAGTACTTC,TRBD2,.,TRBJ2-5,TRBV6-1
CASSLARNYGYTF,TGTGCCAGCAGCTTAGCCAGGAACTATGGCTACACCTTC,.,.,TRBJ1-2,TRBV11-2
CASSLDRGDTQYF,TGTGCCAGCAGCCTTGACAGGGGGGATACGCAGTATTTT,TRBD1,.,TRBJ2-3,TRBV12-3/TRBV12-4
CASSMRGPPETQYF,TGCGCCAGCAGCATGCGGGGGCCTCCCGAGACCCAGTACTTC,.,.,TRBJ2-5,TRBV5-1
CASSPRPGGKLFF,TGTGCCAGCAGCCCTCGGCCAGGGGGAAAACTGTTTTTT,TRBD1,.,TRBJ1-4,TRBV3-1/TRBV3-2
CASRRTGSSYEQYF,TGTGCCAGCAGAAGGACAGGGAGCTCCTACGAGCAGTACTTC,TRBD1,few,TRBJ2-7,TRBV14
CASSPGTASNYGYTF,TGTGCCAGCTCACCAGGGACAGCCTCTAACTATGGCTACACCTTC,TRBD1,few,TRBJ1-2,TRBV18
CASSPSPPVEQYF,TGTGCCAGCTCCCCCAGTCCCCCGGTTGAGCAGTACTTC,.,.,TRBJ2-7,TRBV18
CAISAWRGGLNTGELFF,TGTGCCATCAGTGCTTGGCGGGGGGGCCTTAACACCGGGGAGCTGTTTTTT,TRBD2,.,TRBJ2-2,TRBV10-3
CASSLSAGNTIYF,TGTGCCAGCAGTTTAAGTGCTGGAAACACCATATATTTT,.,.,TRBJ1-3,TRBV12-3/TRBV12-4
CASSAQGGQSNQPQHF,TGTGCCAGCAGTGCACAGGGTGGCCAGAGCAATCAGCCCCAGCATTTT,.,.,TRBJ1-5,TRBV28
CASSLYLAGARSSYNEQFF,TGTGCCAGCAGCTTATATCTAGCGGGGGCCCGTAGCTCCTACAATGAGCAGTTCTTC,TRBD2,.,TRBJ2-1,TRBV6-6
CAISESGRGDNEQFF,TGTGCCATCAGTGAGTCAGGTAGGGGTGACAATGAGCAGTTCTTC,.,.,TRBJ2-1,TRBV10-3
CASSTPQGRAFF,TGTGCCAGTAGTACCCCCCAGGGGAGGGCTTTCTTT,.,once,TRBJ1-1,TRBV19
CASSLEPSTQTPQHF,TGCGCCAGCAGCTTGGAGCCCAGCACGCAAACCCCCCAGCATTTT,.,.,TRBJ1-5,TRBV5-1
CASSKAPIRQAGYNEQFF,TGTGCCAGCAGCAAAGCGCCCATTAGACAGGCGGGTTACAATGAGCAGTTCTTC,.,.,TRBJ2-1,TRBV21-1
CASSLGTSGRRDTQYF,TGTGCCAGCAGCTTAGGGACTAGCGGGAGAAGGGATACGCAGTATTTT,TRBD2,.,TRBJ2-3,TRBV7-9
CASSSRDHRSEQFF,TGTGCCAGCAGCAGCCGGGACCACCGCTCTGAGCAGTTCTTC,.,.,TRBJ2-1,TRBV3-1/TRBV3-2
CASTSILTEAFF,TGTGCCAGCACCTCCATTCTGACTGAAGCTTTCTTT,.,.,TRBJ1-1,TRBV12-3/TRBV12-4
CASSVSGRNGYTF,TGTGCCAGCAGTGTCTCGGGGCGGAATGGCTACACCTTC,.,.,TRBJ1-2,TRBV28
CASLQGWAEKLFF,TGTGCCAGTCTACAGGGTTGGGCCGAAAAACTGTTTTTT,.,.,TRBJ1-4,TRBV28
CASSPQGASTEAFF,TGTGCCAGCTCACCACAGGGGGCAAGTACTGAAGCTTTCTTT,TRBD1,.,TRBJ1-1,TRBV18
CASSQDDRAHSYEQYF,TGCGCCAGCAGCCAGGATGACAGGGCGCACTCCTACGAGCAGTACTTC,TRBD1,.,TRBJ2-7,TRBV4-1
CASYLRGAAGYTF,TGTGCCAGTTACCTCCGGGGGGCGGCTGGCTACACCTTC,.,.,TRBJ1-2,TRBV19
CASSPGTSGVGGDNEQFF,TGTGCCAGCTCCCCAGGGACTAGCGGGGTAGGAGGTGACAATGAGCAGTTCTTC,TRBD2,few,TRBJ2-1,TRBV18
CASTRDRFSMNTEAFF,TGCGCCAGCACTCGGGACAGGTTTAGTATGAACACTGAAGCTTTCTTT,TRBD1,.,TRBJ1-1,TRBV10-1
CASSPSGQGLNTQYF,TGTGCCAGCAGCCCATCGGGGCAGGGGTTGAATACGCAGTATTTT,.,.,TRBJ2-3,TRBV7-9
CALMSSGYEQYF,TGCGCCCTCATGAGTAGCGGCTACGAGCAGTACTTC,.,few,TRBJ2-7,TRBV10-1
CASRFGRGRRYGNQPQHF,TGTGCAAGTCGCTTTGGCCGGGGAAGGAGGTATGGCAATCAGCCCCAGCATTTT,.,.,TRBJ1-5,TRBV12-2
CSASPRYQPQHF,TGCAGTGCTAGTCCCCGGTATCAGCCCCAGCATTTT,.,.,TRBJ1-5,TRBV20-1
CASSVAAGTLVPDTQYF,TGTGCCAGCAGCGTAGCCGCCGGGACACTAGTTCCAGATACGCAGTATTTT,.,.,TRBJ2-3,TRBV9
CASRNNRGLSGYTF,TGTGCCAGCAGGAATAACAGGGGGCTAAGCGGCTACACCTTC,TRBD1,once,TRBJ1-2,TRBV5-8
CASGLIPGTGVPNEQFF,TGTGCTAGTGGTTTGATTCCCGGGACAGGGGTCCCCAATGAGCAGTTCTTC,TRBD1,.,TRBJ2-1,TRBV12-5
CASSDSGAYGYTF,TGTGCCAGCAGTGACTCAGGAGCCTATGGCTACACCTTC,.,.,TRBJ1-2,TRBV6-4
CASSHRILGELFF,TGTGCCAGCAGCCACAGGATCCTCGGGGAGCTGTTTTTT,.,.,TRBJ2-2,TRBV6-4
CSAPTGGEQYF,TGCAGTGCGCCGACAGGGGGCGAGCAGTACTTC,TRBD1,.,TRBJ2-7,TRBV20-1
CSAGDRGYEQYF,TGCAGCGCTGGGGACAGAGGCTACGAGCAGTACTTC,TRBD1,.,TRBJ2-7,TRBV29-1
CASTVGQYYTDTQYF,TGTGCCAGTACCGTTGGACAGTACTACACAGATACGCAGTATTTT,.,.,TRBJ2-3,TRBV19
CASSPPPWSGNTGELFF,TGTGCCAGCAGCCCCCCCCCGTGGAGTGGGAACACCGGGGAGCTGTTTTTT,.,.,TRBJ2-2,TRBV27
CASSMRAQPNEKLFF,TGTGCCAGTAGTATGCGAGCACAACCGAATGAAAAACTGTTTTTT,.,once,TRBJ1-4,TRBV19
CASSLGPSGGNTGELFF,TGTGCTAGCAGCTTAGGCCCGAGCGGGGGGAACACCGGGGAGCTGTTTTTT,TRBD2,.,TRBJ2-2,TRBV7-7
CASSHSEWADTQYF,TGTGCCAGCAGCCATAGCGAATGGGCAGATACGCAGTATTTT,.,.,TRBJ2-3,TRBV3-1/TRBV3-2
CASSRSQGVIYGYTF,TGTGCCAGCAGCCGCTCCCAGGGGGTAATCTATGGCTACACCTTC,TRBD1,once,TRBJ1-2,TRBV4-2
CASSFHRTSYPEAFF,TGTGCCAGCAGTTTCCACAGGACGAGTTACCCTGAAGCTTTCTTT,.,.,TRBJ1-1,TRBV28
CASNGASGELFF,TGTGCCAGTAACGGGGCTAGCGGGGAGCTGTTTTTT,.,once,TRBJ2-2,TRBV19
CAISESNRPGDQPQHF,TGTGCCATCAGTGAGTCGAATCGACCGGGGGATCAGCCCCAGCATTTT,.,few,TRBJ1-5,TRBV10-3
CASSPGTAVTDTQYF,TGCGCCAGCAGCCCAGGGACTGCCGTCACAGATACGCAGTATTTT,.,.,TRBJ2-3,TRBV5-1